These 25 T cell receptor beta chains originate from one sample sequenced in a study of T cell repertoires in cytomegalovirus infection. TCRdb redid the calling of the reads with MiXCR, one entry per CDR3 protein. The sample consists of 250,000 to 300,000 distinct CDR3 sequences, approximately 13% of them appearing once. The specimen was PBMCs. The receptors were gathered from a human donor in good health (CMV status not recorded). Some clones in this sample may be carry-over from other donors' samples.

The V call is TRBV18, the J call TRBJ1-5, with unresolved D. The germline gives CDR1 KGHSH, CDR2 LQKENI. The CDR3 runs 13 residues. Trimming stripped 3 bases from V and 3 bases from J, with 6 bases between. CDR3 nucleotides: TGTGCCAGCTCACCGGGTTTCAATCAGCCCCAGCATTTT. Its translation is CASSPGFNQPQHF.

This sequence joins TRBV6-2 or TRBV6-3 and TRBJ2-2; possible D gene TRBD2, 5 bases. This CDR3 has 14 amino acids. Trimming took off 8 bases at V and 1 base at J, with 11 bases between the two ends. The germline V gene has CDR1 MNHEY and CDR2 SVGEGT. CDR3 DNA sequence: TGTGCCAGCGGGAGAGCCGAGAACACCGGGGAGCTGTTTTTT. It codes for CASGRAENTGELFF.

About this clonotype itself: A read error is possible here, since a much larger clone lies one base away. The chain links TRBV7-2 to TRBJ1-2; TRBD1 agrees at 9 bases. The germline V gene encodes CDR1 SGHTA and CDR2 FQGNSA. The CDR3 runs to 15 residues. The CDR3 sequence: CASTRDRASNDGYTF. The CDR3, as DNA: TGTGCCAGCACCCGGGACAGGGCCTCTAACGATGGCTACACCTTC.

On this clonotype: At one boundary the junction diverges from the germline segment, which might be a read error. The chain uses TRBV29-1 and TRBJ1-2, with unresolved D. Looked up from germline, CDR1 is SQVTM and CDR2 is ANQGSEA. The CDR3 extends over 11 amino acids. The CDR3 loop is CSVQTGYAYTF. The DNA of the CDR3 is TGCAGCGTTCAGACGGGCTATGCCTACACCTTC.

This clonotype has at least ten counts. CDR3 in amino acids: CASSQFGGDYEQYF. The CDR3 nucleotides read TGCGCCAGCAGCCAGTTCGGCGGGGACTACGAGCAGTACTTC. The V gene is TRBV4-1, the J gene TRBJ2-7, with D perhaps TRBD2 (6 bases). With 3 bases removed from V and 3 bases from J, the gap between germline ends came to 12 bases. The CDR3 is made up of 14 amino acids. The germline CDR1 and CDR2 sequences are MGHRA and YSYEKL.

The chain has TRBV5-4 and TRBJ1-1, with TRBD1 as a possible D gene (5 bases). The germline V and J ends were trimmed by 7 bases and 1 base, with 14 bases remaining between them. This CDR3 spans 14 amino acids. Germline CDR1 SGHNT, CDR2 YYREEE (reference sequence). In DNA form, the CDR3 reads TGTGCCAGCTGGGGGAATAACGAGAACACTGAAGCTTTCTTT. Translating gives CASWGNNENTEAFF.

This clonotype was seen at least ten times. The CDR3 is CASSFGQPIEAFF. In nucleotides, the CDR3 is TGTGCCAGCAGCTTTGGACAGCCAATTGAAGCTTTCTTT. The chain has TRBV7-9 and TRBJ1-1, with D possibly being TRBD1 (6 bases). With 3 bases removed from V and 7 bases from J, the gap between germline ends came to 12 bases. CDR3 size: 13 residues. Germline CDR1 reads SEHNR; CDR2 reads FQNEAQ (reference sequence).

This clonotype was counted a few times. The CDR3 DNA sequence: TGTGCCACCAGCAGAGTCACCGGGACAGGGTCTGGCTACACCTTC. It translates to CATSRVTGTGSGYTF. The J gene is TRBJ1-2, the V gene TRBV15, with 9 bases fitting TRBD1. The CDR3 is 15 amino acids. V dropped 1 base and J dropped 7; count of bases not matched to a gene: 7. Germline CDR1 reads LNHNV; CDR2 reads YYDKDF (reference sequence).

This clonotype was counted at least ten times. In nucleotides, the CDR3 is TGTGCCAGCAGCTTAGCCCCCGGCAGGGGGAACACTGAAGCTTTCTTT. Its protein is CASSLAPGRGNTEAFF. The V call is TRBV7-2, the J call TRBJ1-1; maybe TRBD1 (6 bases). The ends were cut back, 0 bases at V and 1 base at J, with 12 bases in the middle. CDR3 length: 16 residues. Germline CDR1 reads SGHTA; CDR2 reads FQGNSA.

This chain uses TRBV20-1 with TRBJ1-1; 9 bases fit TRBD1. The length of the CDR3 is 12 residues. The germline gives CDR1 DFQATT, CDR2 SNEGSKA (reference sequence). Trimming removed 6 bases from V and 5 bases from J; junction bases left unmatched: 4. The CDR3 loop reads CSARQGGTEAFF. The CDR3 region has the DNA TGCAGTGCCAGACAGGGGGGGACTGAAGCTTTCTTT.

A word on this clonotype: This sequence may be a read error, since a much larger clone differs from it by one base. This chain's CDR3 is CASSSDRGVYEQYF. CDR3 sequence (DNA): TGTGCCAGCAGCTCGGACAGGGGGGTCTACGAGCAGTACTTC. J is TRBJ2-7 and V is TRBV27; 10 bases match TRBD1. V lost 6 bases, J lost 3 bases, and 5 bases stayed unmatched. Germline lookup yields CDR1 MNHEY and CDR2 SMNVEV (reference sequence). The length of the CDR3 is 14 residues.

The table lists this clonotype with many counts. The DNA for the CDR3 is TGTGCCACCAGCGGGCAAAGACTTAGCAATCAGCCCCAGCATTTT. It specifies CATSGQRLSNQPQHF. This rearrangement joins TRBV15 to TRBJ1-5; D gene ambiguous. CDR1 and CDR2 from the germline V gene are LNHNV and YYDKDF (reference sequence). The CDR3 contains 15 residues. Trimming pared 5 bases from V and 0 bases from J, leaving 11 bases between.

The chain has TRBV12-3 or TRBV12-4 and TRBJ2-1, with TRBD2 identical over 7 bases. Germline trimming cut 5 bases from V and 5 bases from J; bases unmatched to any gene: 15. The CDR3 sequence is 17 residues long. The CDR3 DNA follows: TGTGCCAGCAGTGCTCGATTGGGCCCAGCGGGGAACAATGAGCAGTTCTTC. Translating gives CASSARLGPAGNNEQFF.

This clonotype was counted ten times or more. The rearrangement uses TRBV28 and TRBJ1-2, with no clear D. Germline CDR1 is MDHEN and CDR2 is SYDVKM. With 2 bases removed from V and 7 bases from J, the gap between germline ends came to 8 bases. The CDR3 extends over 12 amino acids. In DNA, the CDR3 is TGTGCCAGCAGTTTAGAAGGGTCTGGCTACACCTTC. Translating it yields CASSLEGSGYTF.

The rearrangement uses TRBV11-2 and TRBJ2-7; 9 positions agree with TRBD1. The trim removed 5 bases at V and 6 bases at J, leaving 8 bases unmatched. The CDR3 contains 14 residues. Germline V gives CDR1 SGHAT, CDR2 FQNNGV. CDR3 DNA: TGTGCCAGCAGCGGGGACAGGGACTTTGGCGAGCAGTACTTC. It encodes CASSGDRDFGEQYF.

The V gene is TRBV5-1, the J gene TRBJ1-2, with 10 bases fitting TRBD1. The V gene's germline CDR1 is SGHRS and CDR2 YFSETQ. J lost 4 bases, V lost 4 bases, and 10 bases had no gene match. There are 16 residues in the CDR3. CDR3 sequence reads: CASSPLTGTGVYGYTF. The DNA of the CDR3 is TGCGCCAGCAGCCCGTTAACGGGGACAGGGGTCTATGGCTACACCTTC.

The rearrangement joins TRBV7-9 to TRBJ1-4, with D uncertain. Looked up from germline, CDR1 is SEHNR and CDR2 is FQNEAQ (reference sequence). This CDR3 has 15 amino acids. V was cut by 1 base and J by 3 bases, with 9 bases left in between. The CDR3 sequence: CASSLEAAANEKLFF. CDR3 nucleotide sequence: TGTGCCAGCAGCTTAGAGGCAGCAGCTAATGAAAAACTGTTTTTT.

In this sample, this clonotype turned up many times. The V and J genes are TRBV7-3 and TRBJ2-3, with D perhaps given as TRBD1 or TRBD2 (6 bases each). The V gene lost 6 bases and the J gene lost 1 base, with 11 bases spanning the gap. In germline, CDR1 is SGHTA, CDR2 FQGTGA. The CDR3 spans 14 residues. CDR3 nucleotide sequence: TGTGCCAGCAGAGCCCGGGGGCGCACAGATACGCAGTATTTT. This encodes CASRARGRTDTQYF.

This clonotype was seen repeatedly, ten times or more. J is TRBJ1-5 and V is TRBV24-1; no reliable D call. Trimming shortened V by 4 bases and J by 0 bases, and 9 bases separated the two germline ends. From germline, CDR1 is KGHDR and CDR2 SFDVKD. The CDR3 is 15 amino acids. The CDR3 DNA reads TGTGCCACCAGTGAACCCTCCAGTAGCAATCAGCCCCAGCATTTT. This encodes CATSEPSSSNQPQHF.

In this sample, this clonotype turned up many times. The chain links TRBV4-1 to TRBJ1-1, with TRBD1 matching over 11 bases. Germline V gene lookup returns CDR1 MGHRA and CDR2 YSYEKL. This CDR3 is built from 16 residues. The V segment lost 2 bases and the J segment 6 bases; nucleotides outside the gene matches: 8. The CDR3 sequence is CASSQPPGQGGAEAFF. The CDR3 DNA sequence: TGCGCCAGCAGCCAACCTCCGGGACAGGGGGGCGCTGAAGCTTTCTTT.

This clonotype appeared many times. The chain links TRBV7-8 to TRBJ1-4; D gene ambiguous. In germline, CDR1 is SGHVS, CDR2 FQNEAQ. Between the trimmed V and J ends, which lost 3 bases and 3 bases, there was a span of 17 bases. This CDR3 is built from 17 residues. The CDR3 nucleotides are TGTGCCAGCAGCTTGTCCACGACCTGGCGACCTAATGAAAAACTGTTTTTT. This translates into CASSLSTTWRPNEKLFF.

The V and J genes are TRBV7-9 and TRBJ1-6; a possible D gene is TRBD1 (5 bases). CDR1 and CDR2 from the germline V gene are SEHNR and FQNEAQ (reference sequence). The V and J ends lost 5 bases and 7 bases respectively, with 15 bases between them. The CDR3 covers 15 residues. Here the CDR3 reads CASSMSGQGNSPLHF. The CDR3 nucleotides are TGTGCCAGCAGCATGAGCGGGCAGGGCAATTCACCCCTCCACTTT.

The chain couples TRBV12-3 or TRBV12-4 to TRBJ2-3; no clear D gene. The CDR3 has 13 residues. V was clipped by 4 bases and J by 0 bases, with 5 bases between them. Here the CDR3 reads CASSWASTDTQYF. CDR3 in DNA: TGTGCCAGCAGTTGGGCTAGCACAGATACGCAGTATTTT.

This clonotype was picked up many times. V usage is TRBV7-6 and J usage is TRBJ1-1, with TRBD1 identical over 8 bases. CDR3 length equals 15 residues. Germline V gives CDR1 SGHVS, CDR2 FNYEAQ. The ends lost 5 bases at V and 4 bases at J; junction bases unmatched: 9. The CDR3 sequence: CASSASTGEGTEAFF. Written as DNA, the CDR3 is TGTGCCAGCAGCGCCTCGACAGGGGAGGGCACTGAAGCTTTCTTT.

This clonotype has at least ten counts. The rearrangement uses TRBV6-2 or TRBV6-3 and TRBJ2-3; 8 bases match TRBD2. The junction had 10 bases not matched to a gene; V was cut back by 4 bases and J by 4 bases. CDR1 is MNHEY and CDR2 is SVGEGT in the germline V gene. The CDR3 spans 16 residues. CDR3 sequence reads: CASSLIEREMADTQYF. In DNA form, the CDR3 reads TGTGCCAGCAGTTTGATTGAGCGGGAGATGGCAGATACGCAGTATTTT.